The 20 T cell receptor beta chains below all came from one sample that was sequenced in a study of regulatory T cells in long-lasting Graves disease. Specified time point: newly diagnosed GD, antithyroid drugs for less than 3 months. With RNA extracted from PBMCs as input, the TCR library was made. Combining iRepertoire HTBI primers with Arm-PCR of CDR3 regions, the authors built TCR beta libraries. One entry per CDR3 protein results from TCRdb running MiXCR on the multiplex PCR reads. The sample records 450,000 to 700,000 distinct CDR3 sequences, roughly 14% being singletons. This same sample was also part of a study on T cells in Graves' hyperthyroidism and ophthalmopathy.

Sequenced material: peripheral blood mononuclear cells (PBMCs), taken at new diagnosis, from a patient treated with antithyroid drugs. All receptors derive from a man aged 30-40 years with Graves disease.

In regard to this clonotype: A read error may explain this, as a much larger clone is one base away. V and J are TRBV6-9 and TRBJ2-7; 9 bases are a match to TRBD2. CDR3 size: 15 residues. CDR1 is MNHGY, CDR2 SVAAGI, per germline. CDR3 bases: TGTGTCAGCAGTATTCCCAGCGGGAGGACCTACGAGCAGTACTTC. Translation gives CVSSIPSGRTYEQYF.

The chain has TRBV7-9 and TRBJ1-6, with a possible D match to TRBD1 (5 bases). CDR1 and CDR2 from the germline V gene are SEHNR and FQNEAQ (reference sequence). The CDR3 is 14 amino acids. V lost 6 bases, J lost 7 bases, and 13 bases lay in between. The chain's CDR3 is CASSTETDNSPLHF. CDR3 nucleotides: TGTGCCAGCAGTACCGAGACAGACAATTCACCCCTCCACTTT.

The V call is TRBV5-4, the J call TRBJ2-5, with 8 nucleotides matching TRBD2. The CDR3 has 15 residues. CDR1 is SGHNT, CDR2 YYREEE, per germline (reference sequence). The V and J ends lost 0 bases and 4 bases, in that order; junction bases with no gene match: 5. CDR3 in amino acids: CASSLVSGAGETQYF. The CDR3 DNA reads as TGTGCCAGCAGCTTGGTTAGCGGGGCCGGAGAGACCCAGTACTTC.

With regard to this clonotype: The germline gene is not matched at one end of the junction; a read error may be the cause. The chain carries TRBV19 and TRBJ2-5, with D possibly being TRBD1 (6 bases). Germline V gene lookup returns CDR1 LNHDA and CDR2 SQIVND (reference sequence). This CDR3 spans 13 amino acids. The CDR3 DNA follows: TGTACCAGTCAACCCAGGGGCCAAGAGACCCAGTACTTC. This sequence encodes CTSQPRGQETQYF.

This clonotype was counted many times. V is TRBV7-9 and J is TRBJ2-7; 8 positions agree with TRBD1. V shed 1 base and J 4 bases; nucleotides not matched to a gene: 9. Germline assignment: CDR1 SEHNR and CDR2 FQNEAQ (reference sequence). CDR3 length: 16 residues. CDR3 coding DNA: TGTGCCAGCAGCTTAGTTCCTGGAGACAGGGGATACGAGCAGTACTTC. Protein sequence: CASSLVPGDRGYEQYF.

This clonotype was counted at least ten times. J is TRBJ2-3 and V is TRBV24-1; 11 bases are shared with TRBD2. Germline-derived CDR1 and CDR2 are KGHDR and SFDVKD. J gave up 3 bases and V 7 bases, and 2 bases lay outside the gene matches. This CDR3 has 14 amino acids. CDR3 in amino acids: CATRLAGDTDTQYF. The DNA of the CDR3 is TGTGCCACCAGACTAGCGGGAGATACAGATACGCAGTATTTT.

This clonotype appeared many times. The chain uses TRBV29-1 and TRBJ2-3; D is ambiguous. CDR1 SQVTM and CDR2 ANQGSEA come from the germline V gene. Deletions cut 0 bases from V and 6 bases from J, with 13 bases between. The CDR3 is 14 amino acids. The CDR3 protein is CSVEDGRTRDTQYF. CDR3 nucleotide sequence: TGCAGCGTTGAAGATGGACGGACCCGGGATACGCAGTATTTT.

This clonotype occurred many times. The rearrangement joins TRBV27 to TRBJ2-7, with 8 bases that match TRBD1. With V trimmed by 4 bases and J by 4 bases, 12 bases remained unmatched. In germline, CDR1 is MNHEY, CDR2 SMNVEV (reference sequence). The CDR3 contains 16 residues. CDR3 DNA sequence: TGTGCCAGCAGTTCTCGAGGCGGGACAGGACAATACGAGCAGTACTTC. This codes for CASSSRGGTGQYEQYF.

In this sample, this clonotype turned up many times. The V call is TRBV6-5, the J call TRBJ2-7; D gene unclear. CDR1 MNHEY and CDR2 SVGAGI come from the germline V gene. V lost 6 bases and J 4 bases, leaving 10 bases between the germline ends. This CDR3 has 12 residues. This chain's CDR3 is CASRYARYEQYF. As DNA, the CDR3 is TGTGCCAGCAGGTACGCTAGATACGAGCAGTACTTC.

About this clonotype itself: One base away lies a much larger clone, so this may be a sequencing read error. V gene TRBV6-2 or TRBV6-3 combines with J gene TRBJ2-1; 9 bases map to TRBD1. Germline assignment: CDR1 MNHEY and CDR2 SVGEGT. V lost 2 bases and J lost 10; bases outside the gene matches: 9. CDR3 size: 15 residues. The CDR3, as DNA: TGTGCCAGCAGTTACGCCGGGACAGGGCTGACCGAGCAGTTCTTC. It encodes CASSYAGTGLTEQFF.

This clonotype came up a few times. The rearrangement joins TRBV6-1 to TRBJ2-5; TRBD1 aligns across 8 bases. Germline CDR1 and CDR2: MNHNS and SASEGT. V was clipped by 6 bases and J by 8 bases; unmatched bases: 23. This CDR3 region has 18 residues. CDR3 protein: CASRPSGGLRTNKETQYF. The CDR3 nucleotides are TGTGCCAGCAGGCCGTCAGGGGGCCTAAGGACCAACAAGGAAACCCAGTACTTC.

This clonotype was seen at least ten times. The CDR3 DNA sequence: TGCGCCAGCAGCTCCGGGAGTGGAGCCAAAAACATTCAGTACTTC. It specifies CASSSGSGAKNIQYF. The J gene is TRBJ2-4, the V gene TRBV5-1; weak D call: TRBD2 (6 bases). This CDR3 is built from 15 residues. Trimming removed 3 bases at V and 0 bases at J, with 10 bases between. Germline loops: CDR1 SGHRS, CDR2 YFSETQ.

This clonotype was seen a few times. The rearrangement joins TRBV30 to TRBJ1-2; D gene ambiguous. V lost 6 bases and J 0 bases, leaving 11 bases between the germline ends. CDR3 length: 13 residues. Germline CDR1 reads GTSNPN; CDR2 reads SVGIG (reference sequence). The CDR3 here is CACKGTANYGYTF. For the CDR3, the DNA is TGTGCCTGTAAAGGCACTGCTAACTATGGCTACACCTTC.

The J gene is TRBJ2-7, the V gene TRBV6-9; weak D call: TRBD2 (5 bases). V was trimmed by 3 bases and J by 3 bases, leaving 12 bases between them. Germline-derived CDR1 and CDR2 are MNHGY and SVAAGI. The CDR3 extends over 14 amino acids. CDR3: CASSYVGNYYEQYF. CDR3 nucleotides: TGTGCCAGCAGTTACGTCGGGAACTACTACGAGCAGTACTTC.

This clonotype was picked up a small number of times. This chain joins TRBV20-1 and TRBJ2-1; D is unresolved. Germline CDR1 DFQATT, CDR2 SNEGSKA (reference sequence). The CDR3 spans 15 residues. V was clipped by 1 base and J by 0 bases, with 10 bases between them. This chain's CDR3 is CSARVGAYSYNEQFF. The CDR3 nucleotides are TGCAGTGCTAGAGTAGGCGCTTACTCCTACAATGAGCAGTTCTTC.

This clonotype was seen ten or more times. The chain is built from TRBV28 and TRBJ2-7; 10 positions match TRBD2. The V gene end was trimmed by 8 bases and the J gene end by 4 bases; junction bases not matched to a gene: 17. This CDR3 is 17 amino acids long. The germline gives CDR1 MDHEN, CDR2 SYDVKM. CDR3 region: CASDSRRLAGVEYEQYF. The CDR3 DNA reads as TGTGCCAGCGATTCACGACGCCTAGCGGGAGTAGAGTACGAGCAGTACTTC.

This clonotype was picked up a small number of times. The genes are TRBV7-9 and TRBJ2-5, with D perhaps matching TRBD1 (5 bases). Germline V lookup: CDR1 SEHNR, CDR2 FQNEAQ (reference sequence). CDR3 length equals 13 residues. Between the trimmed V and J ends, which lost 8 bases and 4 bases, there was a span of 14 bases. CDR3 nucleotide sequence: TGTGCCAGCGGGCTAGGGGTGTTAGAGACCCAGTACTTC. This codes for CASGLGVLETQYF.

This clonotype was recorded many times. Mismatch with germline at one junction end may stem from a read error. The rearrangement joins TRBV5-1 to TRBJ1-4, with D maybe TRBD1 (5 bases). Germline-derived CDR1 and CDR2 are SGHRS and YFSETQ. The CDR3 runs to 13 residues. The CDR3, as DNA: TGTGCCAGCAGCTTGGGGCAGTCTGAAAAACTGTTTTTT. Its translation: CASSLGQSEKLFF.

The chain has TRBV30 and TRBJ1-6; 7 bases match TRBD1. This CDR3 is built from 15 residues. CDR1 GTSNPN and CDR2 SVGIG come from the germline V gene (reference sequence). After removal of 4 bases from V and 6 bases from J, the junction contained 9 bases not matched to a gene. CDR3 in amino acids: CAWKRTGTANSPLHF. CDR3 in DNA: TGTGCCTGGAAGAGAACCGGGACAGCTAATTCACCCCTCCACTTT.

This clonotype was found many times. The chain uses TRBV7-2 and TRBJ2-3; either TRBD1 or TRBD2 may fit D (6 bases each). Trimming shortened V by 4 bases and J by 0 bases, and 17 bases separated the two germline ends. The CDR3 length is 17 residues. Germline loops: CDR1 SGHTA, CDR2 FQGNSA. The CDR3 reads CASSWGAGRASTDTQYF. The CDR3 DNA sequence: TGTGCCAGCAGCTGGGGGGCGGGGAGAGCTAGCACAGATACGCAGTATTTT.